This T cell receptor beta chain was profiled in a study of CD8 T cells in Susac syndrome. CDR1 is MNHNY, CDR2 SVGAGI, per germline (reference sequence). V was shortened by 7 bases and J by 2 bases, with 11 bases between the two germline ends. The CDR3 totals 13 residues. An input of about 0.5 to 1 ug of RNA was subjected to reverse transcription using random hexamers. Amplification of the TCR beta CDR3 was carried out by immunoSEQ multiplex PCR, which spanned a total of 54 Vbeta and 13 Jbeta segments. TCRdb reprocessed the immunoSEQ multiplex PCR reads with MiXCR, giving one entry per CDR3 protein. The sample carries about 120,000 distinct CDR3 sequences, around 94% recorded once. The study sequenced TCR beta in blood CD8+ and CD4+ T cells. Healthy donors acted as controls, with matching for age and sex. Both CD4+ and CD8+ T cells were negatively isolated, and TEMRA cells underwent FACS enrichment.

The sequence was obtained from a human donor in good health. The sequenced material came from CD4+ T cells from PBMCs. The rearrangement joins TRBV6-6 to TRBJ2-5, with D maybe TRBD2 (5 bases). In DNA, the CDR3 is TGTGCCAGCACCGTAGCGCTGCAAGAGACCCAGTACTTC. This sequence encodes CASTVALQETQYF.